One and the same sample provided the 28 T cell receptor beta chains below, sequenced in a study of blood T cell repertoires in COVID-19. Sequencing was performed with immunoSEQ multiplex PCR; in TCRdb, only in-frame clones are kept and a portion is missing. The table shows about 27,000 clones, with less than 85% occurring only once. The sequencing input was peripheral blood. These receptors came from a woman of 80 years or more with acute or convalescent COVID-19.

The CDR3 DNA reads TGTGCCAGCAGCCAAGAGGGCGGGAGAAGCACAGATACGCAGTATTTT. Translation: CASSQEGGRSTDTQYF. The chain links TRBV3-1 (or the pseudogene TRBV3-2) to TRBJ2-3, with 7 bases fitting TRBD2. Per germline, CDR1 LGHDT and CDR2 YNNKEL (reference sequence). V gave up 0 bases and J gave up 0 bases; unmatched junction bases: 3. The CDR3 is 16 residues long.

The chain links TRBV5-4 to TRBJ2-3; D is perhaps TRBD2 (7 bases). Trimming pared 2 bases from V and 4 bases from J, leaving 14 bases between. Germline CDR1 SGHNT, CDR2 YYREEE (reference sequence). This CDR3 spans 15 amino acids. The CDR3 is CASSLGGGNPDTQYF. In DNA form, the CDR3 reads TGTGCCAGCAGCTTAGGGGGGGGAAACCCAGATACGCAGTATTTT.

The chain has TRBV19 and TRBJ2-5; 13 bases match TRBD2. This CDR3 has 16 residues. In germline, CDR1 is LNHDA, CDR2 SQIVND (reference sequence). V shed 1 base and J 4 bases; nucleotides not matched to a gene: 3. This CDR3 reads CASSIVGTSGTETQYF. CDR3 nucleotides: TGTGCCAGTAGTATAGTGGGGACTAGCGGGACAGAGACCCAGTACTTC.

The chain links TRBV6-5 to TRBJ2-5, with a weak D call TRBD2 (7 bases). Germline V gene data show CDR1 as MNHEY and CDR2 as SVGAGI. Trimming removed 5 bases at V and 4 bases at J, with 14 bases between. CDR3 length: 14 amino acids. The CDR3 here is CASSNRGARETQYF. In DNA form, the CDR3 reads TGTGCCAGCAGTAACCGGGGGGCGAGAGAGACCCAGTACTTC.

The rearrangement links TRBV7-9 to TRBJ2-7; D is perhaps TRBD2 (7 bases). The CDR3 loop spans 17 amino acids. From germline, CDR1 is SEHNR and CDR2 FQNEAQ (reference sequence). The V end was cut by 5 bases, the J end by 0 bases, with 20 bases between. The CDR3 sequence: CASSHPLWGGLSYEQYF. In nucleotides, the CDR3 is TGTGCCAGCAGCCATCCCCTTTGGGGGGGCCTCTCCTACGAGCAGTACTTC.

CDR3 in amino acids: CASSPQGGQTSGYTF. The CDR3 DNA follows: TGTGCCAGCTCACCCCAGGGGGGCCAGACCAGCGGCTACACCTTC. The V gene is TRBV18, the J gene TRBJ1-2, with 7 bases aligning to TRBD1. V was clipped by 3 bases and J by 8 bases; unmatched bases: 12. The V gene's germline CDR1 is KGHSH and CDR2 LQKENI. This CDR3 is 15 amino acids long.

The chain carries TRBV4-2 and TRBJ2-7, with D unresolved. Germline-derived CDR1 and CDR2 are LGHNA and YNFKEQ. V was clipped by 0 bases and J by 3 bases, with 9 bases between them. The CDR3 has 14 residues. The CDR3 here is CASSQDPTDYEQYF. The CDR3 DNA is TGTGCCAGCAGCCAAGACCCTACAGACTACGAGCAGTACTTC.

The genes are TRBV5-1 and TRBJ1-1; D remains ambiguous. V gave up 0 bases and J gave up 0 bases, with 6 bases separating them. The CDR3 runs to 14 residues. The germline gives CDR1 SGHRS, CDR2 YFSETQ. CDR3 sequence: CASSLVQMNTEAFF. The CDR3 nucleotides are TGCGCCAGCAGCTTGGTTCAAATGAACACTGAAGCTTTCTTT.

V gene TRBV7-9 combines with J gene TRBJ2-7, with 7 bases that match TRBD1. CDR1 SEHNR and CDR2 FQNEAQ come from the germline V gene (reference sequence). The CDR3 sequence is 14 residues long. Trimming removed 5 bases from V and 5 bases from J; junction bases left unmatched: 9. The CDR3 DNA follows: TGTGCCAGCAGCCGAAGACAGGGTTACGACGAGCAGTACTTC. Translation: CASSRRQGYDEQYF.

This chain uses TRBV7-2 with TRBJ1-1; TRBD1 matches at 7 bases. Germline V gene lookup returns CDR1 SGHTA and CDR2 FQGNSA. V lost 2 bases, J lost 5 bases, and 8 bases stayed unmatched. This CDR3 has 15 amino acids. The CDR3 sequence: CASSLTTGWGTEAFF. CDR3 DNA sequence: TGTGCCAGCAGCTTAACGACAGGGTGGGGGACTGAAGCTTTCTTT.

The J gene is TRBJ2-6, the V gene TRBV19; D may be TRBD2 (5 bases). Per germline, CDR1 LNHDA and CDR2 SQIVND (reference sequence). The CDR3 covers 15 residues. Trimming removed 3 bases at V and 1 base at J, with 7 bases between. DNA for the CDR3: TGTGCCAGTAGTATGGGAGATTCTGGGGCCAACGTCCTGACTTTC. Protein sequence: CASSMGDSGANVLTF. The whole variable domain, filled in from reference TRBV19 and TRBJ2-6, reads DGGITQSPKYLFRKEGQNVTLSCEQNLNHDAMYWYRQDPGQGLRLIYYSQIVNDFQKGDIAEGYSVSREKKESFPLTVTSAQKNPTAFYLCASSMGDSGANVLTFGAGSRLTVL.

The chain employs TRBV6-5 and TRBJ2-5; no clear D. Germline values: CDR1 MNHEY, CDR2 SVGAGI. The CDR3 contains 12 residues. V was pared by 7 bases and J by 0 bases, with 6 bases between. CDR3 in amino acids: CASTVHQETQYF. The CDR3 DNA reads TGTGCCAGCACCGTCCACCAAGAGACCCAGTACTTC.

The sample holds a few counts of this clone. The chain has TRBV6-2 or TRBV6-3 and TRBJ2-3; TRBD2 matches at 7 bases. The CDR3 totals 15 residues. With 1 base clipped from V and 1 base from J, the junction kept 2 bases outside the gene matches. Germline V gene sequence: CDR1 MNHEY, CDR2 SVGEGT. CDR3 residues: CASSYFRGGTDTQYF. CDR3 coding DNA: TGTGCCAGCAGTTACTTCCGGGGGGGCACAGATACGCAGTATTTT.

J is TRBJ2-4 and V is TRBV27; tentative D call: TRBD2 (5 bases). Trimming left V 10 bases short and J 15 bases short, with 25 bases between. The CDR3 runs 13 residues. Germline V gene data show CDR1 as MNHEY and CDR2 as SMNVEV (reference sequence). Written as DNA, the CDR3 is TGTGCCACCGTTAGTCCTCGGGGATCCTGGGCGTACTTC. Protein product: CATVSPRGSWAYF.

The CDR3 sequence: CASSSDRNQPQHF. CDR3 nucleotides: TGTGCCAGCAGCTCGGACAGGAATCAGCCCCAGCATTTT. V usage is TRBV7-6 and J usage is TRBJ1-5, with 7 bases matching TRBD1. Unmatched junction bases numbered 1, after V lost 4 bases and J lost 4 bases. Germline CDR1 reads SGHVS; CDR2 reads FNYEAQ. This CDR3 spans 13 amino acids.

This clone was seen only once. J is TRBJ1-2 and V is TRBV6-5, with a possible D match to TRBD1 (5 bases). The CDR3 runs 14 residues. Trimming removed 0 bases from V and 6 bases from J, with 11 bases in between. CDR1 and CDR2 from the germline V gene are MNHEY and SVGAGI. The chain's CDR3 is CASSYSRAGNGYTF. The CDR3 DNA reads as TGTGCCAGCAGTTACTCAAGGGCAGGGAATGGCTACACCTTC.

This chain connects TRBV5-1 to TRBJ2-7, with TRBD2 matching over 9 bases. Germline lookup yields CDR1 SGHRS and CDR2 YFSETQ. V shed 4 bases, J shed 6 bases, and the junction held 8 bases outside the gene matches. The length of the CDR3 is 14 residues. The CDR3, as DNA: TGCGCCAGCAGCCCTGTTTTAGCGGGGGCCGAGCAGTACTTC. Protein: CASSPVLAGAEQYF. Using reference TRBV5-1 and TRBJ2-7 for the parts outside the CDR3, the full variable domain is KAGVTQTPRYLIKTRGQQVTLSCSPISGHRSVSWYQQTPGQGLQFLFEYFSETQRNKGNFPGRFSGRQFSNSRSEMNVSTLELGDSALYLCASSPVLAGAEQYFGPGTRLTVT.

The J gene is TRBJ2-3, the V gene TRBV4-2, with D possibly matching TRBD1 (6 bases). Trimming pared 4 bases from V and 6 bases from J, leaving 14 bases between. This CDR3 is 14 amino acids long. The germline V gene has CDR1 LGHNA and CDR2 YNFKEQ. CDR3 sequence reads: CASSPGQGPDTQYF. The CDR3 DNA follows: TGTGCCAGCAGCCCGGGGCAGGGGCCGGATACGCAGTATTTT.

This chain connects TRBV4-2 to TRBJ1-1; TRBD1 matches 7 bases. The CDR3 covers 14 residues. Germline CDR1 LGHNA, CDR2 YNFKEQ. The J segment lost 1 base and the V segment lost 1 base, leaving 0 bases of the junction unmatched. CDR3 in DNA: TGTGCCAGCAGCCAAGGGGACAGGAACACTGAAGCTTTCTTT. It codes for CASSQGDRNTEAFF.

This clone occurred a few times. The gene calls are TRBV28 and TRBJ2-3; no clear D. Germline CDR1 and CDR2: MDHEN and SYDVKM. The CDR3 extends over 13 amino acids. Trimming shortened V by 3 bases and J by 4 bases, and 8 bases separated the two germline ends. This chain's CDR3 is CASSFHSSDTQYF. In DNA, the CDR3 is TGTGCCAGCAGTTTCCACAGTTCAGATACGCAGTATTTT.

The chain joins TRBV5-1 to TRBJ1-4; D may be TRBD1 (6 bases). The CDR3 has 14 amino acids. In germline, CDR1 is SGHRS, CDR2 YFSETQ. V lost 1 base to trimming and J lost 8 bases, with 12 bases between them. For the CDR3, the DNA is TGCGCCAGCAGCTTGAACAGGGTAGGGGAAAAACTGTTTTTT. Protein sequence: CASSLNRVGEKLFF.

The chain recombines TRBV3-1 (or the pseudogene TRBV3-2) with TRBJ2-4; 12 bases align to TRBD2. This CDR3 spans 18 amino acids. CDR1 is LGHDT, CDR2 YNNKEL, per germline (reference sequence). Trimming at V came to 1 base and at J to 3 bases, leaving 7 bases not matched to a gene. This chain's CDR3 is CASSQGASGGVRKNIQYF. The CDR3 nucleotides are TGTGCCAGCAGCCAAGGTGCTAGCGGGGGGGTCCGCAAAAACATTCAGTACTTC.

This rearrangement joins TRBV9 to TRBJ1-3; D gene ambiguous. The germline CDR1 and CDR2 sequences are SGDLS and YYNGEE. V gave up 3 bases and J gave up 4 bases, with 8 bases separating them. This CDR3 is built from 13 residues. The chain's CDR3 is CASSGGRGNTIYF. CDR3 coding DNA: TGTGCCAGCAGCGGTGGTCGGGGAAACACCATATATTTT.

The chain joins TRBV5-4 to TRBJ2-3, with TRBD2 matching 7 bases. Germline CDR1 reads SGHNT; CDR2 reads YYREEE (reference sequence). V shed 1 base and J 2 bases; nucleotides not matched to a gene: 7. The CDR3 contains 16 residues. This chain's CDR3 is CASSLLRGTLTDTQYF. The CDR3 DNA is TGTGCCAGCAGCTTGCTGCGGGGGACCCTCACAGATACGCAGTATTTT.

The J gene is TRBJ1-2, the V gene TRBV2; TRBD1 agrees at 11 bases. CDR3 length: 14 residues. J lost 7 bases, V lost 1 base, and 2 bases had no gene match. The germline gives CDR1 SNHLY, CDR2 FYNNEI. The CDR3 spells CASSEGTGGVGYTF. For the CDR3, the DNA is TGTGCCAGCAGTGAAGGGACAGGGGGCGTTGGCTACACCTTC.

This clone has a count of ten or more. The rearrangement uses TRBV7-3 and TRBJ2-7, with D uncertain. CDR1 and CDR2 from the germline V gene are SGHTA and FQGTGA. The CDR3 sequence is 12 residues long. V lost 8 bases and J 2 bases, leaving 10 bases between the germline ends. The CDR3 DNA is TGTGCCAGCCGAAAAGAGGCCTACGAGCAGTACTTC. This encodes CASRKEAYEQYF.

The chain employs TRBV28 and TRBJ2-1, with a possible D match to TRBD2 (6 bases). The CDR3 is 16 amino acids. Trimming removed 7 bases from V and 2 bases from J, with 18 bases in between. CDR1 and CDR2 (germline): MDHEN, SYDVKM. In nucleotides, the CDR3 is TGTGCCAGCACCGTTGGGGGAGGCAGTACCTACAATGAGCAGTTCTTC. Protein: CASTVGGGSTYNEQFF. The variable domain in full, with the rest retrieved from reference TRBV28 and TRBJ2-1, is DVKVTQSSRYLVKRTGEKVFLECVQDMDHENMFWYRQDPGLGLRLIYFSYDVKMKEKGDIPEGYSVSREKKERFSLILESASTNQTSMYLCASTVGGGSTYNEQFFGPGTRLTVL.

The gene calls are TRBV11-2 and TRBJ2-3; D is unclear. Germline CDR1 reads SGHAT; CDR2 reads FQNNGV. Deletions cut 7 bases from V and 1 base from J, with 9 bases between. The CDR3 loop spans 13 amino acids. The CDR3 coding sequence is TGTGCCAGCACCGAGTTCCGCACAGATACGCAGTATTTT. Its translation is CASTEFRTDTQYF. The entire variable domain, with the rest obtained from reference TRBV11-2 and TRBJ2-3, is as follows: EAGVAQSPRYKIIEKRQSVAFWCNPISGHATLYWYQQILGQGPKLLIQFQNNGVVDDSQLPKDRFSAERLKGVDSTLKIQPAKLEDSAVYLCASTEFRTDTQYFGPGTRLTVL.